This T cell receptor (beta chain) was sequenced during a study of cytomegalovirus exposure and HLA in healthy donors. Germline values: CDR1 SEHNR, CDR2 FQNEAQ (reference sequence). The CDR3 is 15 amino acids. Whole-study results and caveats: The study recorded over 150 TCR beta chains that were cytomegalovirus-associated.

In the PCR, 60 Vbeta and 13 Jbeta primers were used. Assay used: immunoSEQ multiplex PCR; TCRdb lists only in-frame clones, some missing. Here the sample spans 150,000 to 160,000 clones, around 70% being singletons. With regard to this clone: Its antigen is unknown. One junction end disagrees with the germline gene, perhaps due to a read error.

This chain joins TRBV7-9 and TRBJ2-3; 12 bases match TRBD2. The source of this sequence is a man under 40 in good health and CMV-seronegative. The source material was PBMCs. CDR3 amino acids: CASSLAGGRTDTQYF. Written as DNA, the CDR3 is TGTGCCAGCAGCCTAGCGGGGGGGCGCACAGATACGCAGTATTTT.